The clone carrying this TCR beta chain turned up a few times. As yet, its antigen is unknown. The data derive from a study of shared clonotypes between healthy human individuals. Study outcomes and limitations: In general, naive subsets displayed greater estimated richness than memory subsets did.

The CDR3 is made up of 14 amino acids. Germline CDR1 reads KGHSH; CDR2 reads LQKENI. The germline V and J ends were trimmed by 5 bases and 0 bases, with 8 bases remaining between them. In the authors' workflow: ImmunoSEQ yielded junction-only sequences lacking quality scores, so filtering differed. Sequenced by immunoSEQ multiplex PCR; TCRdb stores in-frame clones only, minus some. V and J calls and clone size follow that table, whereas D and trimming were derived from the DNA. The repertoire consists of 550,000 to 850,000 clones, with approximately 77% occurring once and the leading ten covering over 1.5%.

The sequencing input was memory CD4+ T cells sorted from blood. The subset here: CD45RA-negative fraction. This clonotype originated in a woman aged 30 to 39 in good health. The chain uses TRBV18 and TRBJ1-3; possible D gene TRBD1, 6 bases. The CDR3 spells CASSTGSSGNTIYF. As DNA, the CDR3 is TGTGCCAGCTCAACAGGGAGCTCTGGAAACACCATATATTTT.